What follows are 8 T cell receptor beta chains derived from one specimen sequenced in a study of shared clonotypes between healthy human individuals. Selected positively for CCR7 and CD45RO-negative, naive CD8 cells excluded terminally differentiated effector memory CD45RA+ cells. This table comes from immunoSEQ multiplex PCR, and its TCRdb copy is limited to in-frame clones, with some not included. The top ten hold around 1.1% of the sample, which has about 2 million clones, roughly 95% seen once. The specimen sequenced was naive CD8+ T cells sorted from blood. These receptors all come from a man aged 18 to 35 in good health.

The chain employs TRBV6-5 and TRBJ2-7; D may match TRBD1 or TRBD2 (5 bases each). The V gene's germline CDR1 is MNHEY and CDR2 SVGAGI. The V end lost 1 base, the J end lost 1 base, and 11 bases lay between the germline ends. The CDR3 covers 15 residues. In DNA form, the CDR3 reads TGTGCCAGCAGTTACTGGCAGGGACCGTCCTACGAGCAGTACTTC. It specifies CASSYWQGPSYEQYF.

The J gene is TRBJ1-2, the V gene TRBV7-9; D gene uncertain. The V end lost 8 bases, the J end lost 2 bases, and 9 bases lay between the germline ends. Germline V gene sequence: CDR1 SEHNR, CDR2 FQNEAQ (reference sequence). CDR3 length: 12 residues. Here the CDR3 reads CASAEMNYGYTF. CDR3 DNA: TGTGCCAGCGCCGAAATGAACTATGGCTACACCTTC.

This chain joins TRBV21-1 and TRBJ1-5. TRBV21-1 is a documented pseudogene. The CDR3 sequence is 17 residues long. The CDR3 here is CASSKKGSPVRSGPQHF. The CDR3 DNA sequence: TGTGCCAGCAGCAAAAAAGGGTCCCCTGTCCGCAGTGGGCCCCAGCATTTT.

The V call is TRBV4-1, the J call TRBJ2-1; TRBD2 agrees at 13 bases. The CDR3 covers 15 residues. The V gene's germline CDR1 is MGHRA and CDR2 YSYEKL. The V and J ends lost 6 bases and 8 bases, in that order; junction bases with no gene match: 7. For the CDR3, the DNA is TGCGCCAGCAGTTCACTAGCGGGAGGGAGGTATGAGCAGTTCTTC. Translated: CASSSLAGGRYEQFF.

Points on this clone: Other DNA sequences from this sample encode an identical CDR3 as well. This chain connects TRBV4-1 to TRBJ2-7, with 13 positions matching TRBD2. The ends lost 4 bases at V and 3 bases at J; junction bases unmatched: 3. This CDR3 is built from 15 residues. Germline values: CDR1 MGHRA, CDR2 YSYEKL. In DNA, the CDR3 is TGCGCCAGCAGCCCGGGGACTAGCGGGATCTACGAGCAGTACTTC. Its translation: CASSPGTSGIYEQYF.

Details on this clone: Other nucleotide sequences from this sample produce the same CDR3. The V gene is TRBV27, the J gene TRBJ2-7; TRBD2 aligns across 14 bases. Germline trimming cut 5 bases from V and 3 bases from J; bases unmatched to any gene: 3. Germline V lookup: CDR1 MNHEY, CDR2 SMNVEV (reference sequence). The CDR3 loop spans 15 amino acids. DNA of the CDR3: TGTGCCAGCAGTCCCGGACTAGCGGGGGGCTACGAGCAGTACTTC. Translation gives CASSPGLAGGYEQYF.

The chain couples TRBV10-2 to TRBJ2-7, with 10 bases lining up with TRBD1. Germline trimming cut 4 bases from V and 3 bases from J; bases unmatched to any gene: 9. The length of the CDR3 is 16 residues. Germline V gives CDR1 WSHSY, CDR2 SAAADI. The CDR3 loop is CASSARTGGNFYEQYF. Here the CDR3 DNA reads TGCGCCAGCAGTGCGAGGACAGGGGGAAATTTCTACGAGCAGTACTTC.

The chain couples TRBV5-1 to TRBJ2-7; 9 bases are shared with TRBD1. V dropped 4 bases and J dropped 3; count of bases not matched to a gene: 5. Germline CDR1 and CDR2: SGHRS and YFSETQ. CDR3 size: 14 residues. The DNA of the CDR3 is TGCGCCAGCAGCCTGGACAGGGGCTACTACGAGCAGTACTTC. It yields the protein CASSLDRGYYEQYF.